One sample yielded the 21 T cell receptor beta chains listed below, sequenced in a study of cytomegalovirus exposure and HLA in healthy donors. The PCR contained 60 Vbeta and 13 Jbeta primers. Clones were sequenced by immunoSEQ multiplex PCR, and TCRdb holds only the in-frame ones, with some missing. In total, the table holds 200,000 to 250,000 clones. Material for sequencing was PBMCs. These receptors all come from a girl aged 2 to 10 in good health and CMV-seropositive.

J is TRBJ2-7 and V is TRBV5-8, with 9 bases aligning to TRBD1. The V gene end was trimmed by 4 bases and the J gene end by 5 bases; junction bases not matched to a gene: 7. Per germline, CDR1 SGHTS and CDR2 YDEGEE. This CDR3 is built from 14 residues. As DNA, the CDR3 is TGTGCCAGCAGCCCCCAGGACAGGGGCCACGAGCAGTACTTC. This translates into CASSPQDRGHEQYF.

V usage is TRBV7-9 and J usage is TRBJ1-1, with D hard to call. The ends were cut back, 4 bases at V and 1 base at J, with 7 bases in the middle. The CDR3 runs to 13 residues. Germline V gene lookup returns CDR1 SEHNR and CDR2 FQNEAQ (reference sequence). The CDR3 spells CASSSSRNTEAFF. The CDR3 DNA is TGTGCCAGCAGCTCCTCCAGGAACACTGAAGCTTTCTTT.

The rearrangement uses TRBV29-1 and TRBJ1-1; D possibly corresponds to TRBD1 (5 bases). Trimming removed 6 bases at V and 4 bases at J, with 15 bases between. Germline V gene data show CDR1 as SQVTM and CDR2 as ANQGSEA. The CDR3 extends over 13 amino acids. CDR3 sequence (DNA): TGCAGCGTGGGGGAGGCGGAAATCACTGAAGCTTTCTTT. Protein product: CSVGEAEITEAFF.

The V gene is TRBV28, the J gene TRBJ1-2, with no clear D. Germline V gene data show CDR1 as MDHEN and CDR2 as SYDVKM. Trimming cost V 3 bases and J 12 bases, with 17 bases left between them. The CDR3 contains 13 residues. The CDR3 reads CASSLGPQRRDTF. The CDR3 bases are TGTGCCAGCAGTTTGGGCCCTCAAAGGCGGGACACCTTC.

The rearrangement joins TRBV27 to TRBJ2-3; D remains ambiguous. V lost 2 bases and J lost 3, with 6 bases in between. Per the germline V gene, CDR1 is MNHEY and CDR2 is SMNVEV (reference sequence). The CDR3 sequence is 13 residues long. The CDR3 loop reads CASSLTRTDTQYF. In nucleotides, the CDR3 is TGTGCCAGCAGTTTAACGAGAACAGATACGCAGTATTTT.

The genes are TRBV5-4 and TRBJ2-3, with 8 bases identical to TRBD2. CDR1 is SGHNT, CDR2 YYREEE, per germline (reference sequence). Germline trimming cut 0 bases from V and 2 bases from J; bases unmatched to any gene: 2. This CDR3 comprises 15 residues. CDR3 DNA sequence: TGTGCCAGCAGCTTGGATAGCGGGATCACAGATACGCAGTATTTT. Translated, it gives CASSLDSGITDTQYF.

The chain links TRBV2 to TRBJ2-3; D gene unclear. This CDR3 is built from 14 residues. Trimming pared 6 bases from V and 1 base from J, leaving 11 bases between. CDR1 is SNHLY and CDR2 is FYNNEI in the germline V gene. The CDR3 protein is CASSSRTGTDTQYF. The CDR3 DNA sequence: TGTGCCAGCAGCTCCCGTACTGGCACAGATACGCAGTATTTT.

V is TRBV18 and J is TRBJ2-1; D may be TRBD2 (6 bases). The germline V and J ends were trimmed by 3 bases and 3 bases, with 15 bases remaining between them. The CDR3 contains 16 residues. Looked up from germline, CDR1 is KGHSH and CDR2 is LQKENI. Here the CDR3 DNA reads TGTGCCAGCTCACCCCCGGTCTTAGCGGTCTACAATGAGCAGTTCTTC. Residues: CASSPPVLAVYNEQFF.

This chain links TRBV5-4 with TRBJ2-7; the match to TRBD2 covers 8 bases. Germline V gene data show CDR1 as SGHNT and CDR2 as YYREEE (reference sequence). Losses at the gene ends were 0 bases for V and 0 bases for J; bases not matched to a gene: 2. This CDR3 has 15 amino acids. The CDR3 nucleotides are TGTGCCAGCAGCTTGGGCGGGACTAGCTCCTACGAGCAGTACTTC. Its translation is CASSLGGTSSYEQYF. Full variable domain (outside the CDR3, taken from reference TRBV5-4 and TRBJ2-7): ETGVTQSPTHLIKTRGQQVTLRCSSQSGHNTVSWYQQALGQGPQFIFQYYREEENGRGNFPPRFSGLQFPNYSSELNVNALELDDSALYLCASSLGGTSSYEQYFGPGTRLTVT.

The chain has TRBV6-1 and TRBJ2-1; 10 bases agree with TRBD2. CDR3 length: 15 residues. V was clipped by 7 bases and J by 3 bases; unmatched bases: 6. Germline values: CDR1 MNHNS, CDR2 SASEGT. Here the CDR3 DNA reads TGTGCCAGCATCGGACTAGCGGAGCTCTACAATGAGCAGTTCTTC. Its protein product is CASIGLAELYNEQFF.

The chain links TRBV5-1 to TRBJ2-2, with a possible D match to TRBD2 (5 bases). V was trimmed by 3 bases and J by 6 bases, leaving 9 bases between them. The CDR3 spans 13 residues. CDR1 SGHRS and CDR2 YFSETQ come from the germline V gene. CDR3 DNA sequence: TGCGCCAGCAGCTCGAGGGTTCCCGGGGAGCTGTTTTTT. Its protein product is CASSSRVPGELFF.

This chain joins TRBV19 and TRBJ2-7; 7 nucleotides line up with TRBD1. V lost 4 bases, J lost 0 bases, and 9 bases stayed unmatched. Germline CDR1 and CDR2: LNHDA and SQIVND (reference sequence). The CDR3 contains 16 residues. CDR3 amino acids: CASSTLGGPLSYEQYF. CDR3 in DNA: TGTGCCAGTAGTACCCTAGGGGGCCCCCTCTCCTACGAGCAGTACTTC. Together with reference TRBV19 and TRBJ2-7, the CDR3 gives the full variable domain: DGGITQSPKYLFRKEGQNVTLSCEQNLNHDAMYWYRQDPGQGLRLIYYSQIVNDFQKGDIAEGYSVSREKKESFPLTVTSAQKNPTAFYLCASSTLGGPLSYEQYFGPGTRLTVT.

The chain couples TRBV7-2 to TRBJ2-7; 10 nucleotides agree with TRBD2. Germline CDR1 reads SGHTA; CDR2 reads FQGNSA. The junction had 5 bases not matched to a gene; V was cut back by 1 base and J by 5 bases. The CDR3 spans 15 residues. The CDR3 reads CASSLVAGGAHEQYF. The CDR3 DNA is TGTGCCAGCAGCTTAGTAGCGGGAGGTGCCCACGAGCAGTACTTC.

V is TRBV5-1 and J is TRBJ1-2, with TRBD1 as a possible D gene (5 bases). The CDR3 length is 13 residues. Trimming cost V 0 bases and J 6 bases, with 9 bases left between them. Per germline, CDR1 SGHRS and CDR2 YFSETQ. For the CDR3, the DNA is TGCGCCAGCAGCTTGGGGGGGGAGGATGGCTACACCTTC. Its translation: CASSLGGEDGYTF.

The rearrangement uses TRBV28 and TRBJ1-1; D gene uncertain. V was clipped by 5 bases and J by 3 bases, with 13 bases between them. The V gene's germline CDR1 is MDHEN and CDR2 SYDVKM. This CDR3 spans 14 amino acids. For the CDR3, the DNA is TGTGCCAGCAGTGCCACAGAAGAGCACACTGAAGCTTTCTTT. This codes for CASSATEEHTEAFF.

This chain uses TRBV28 with TRBJ1-4, with D perhaps matching TRBD1 (6 bases). Deletions cut 3 bases from V and 3 bases from J, with 14 bases between. In germline, CDR1 is MDHEN, CDR2 SYDVKM. The CDR3 covers 16 residues. The CDR3 region is CASSLGRGYANEKLFF. DNA for the CDR3: TGTGCCAGCAGTTTGGGCAGGGGTTATGCTAATGAAAAACTGTTTTTT.

The chain employs TRBV19 and TRBJ1-1, with a weak D call TRBD1 (5 bases). The CDR3 runs to 13 residues. Germline CDR1 and CDR2: LNHDA and SQIVND (reference sequence). V was shortened by 5 bases and J by 3 bases, with 10 bases between the two germline ends. DNA for the CDR3: TGTGCCAGTAGTCCAACGACAGACACTGAAGCTTTCTTT. This encodes CASSPTTDTEAFF.

This chain links TRBV19 with TRBJ2-6; tentative D call: TRBD2 (5 bases). The CDR3 is 16 amino acids. Per the germline V gene, CDR1 is LNHDA and CDR2 is SQIVND (reference sequence). V lost 5 bases to trimming and J lost 3 bases, with 14 bases between them. The CDR3 sequence is CASSLEGSGGANVLTF. CDR3 nucleotide sequence: TGTGCCAGTAGTCTCGAGGGTTCGGGTGGGGCCAACGTCCTGACTTTC.

V usage is TRBV19 and J usage is TRBJ2-1, with 10 nucleotides matching TRBD2. CDR1 is LNHDA, CDR2 SQIVND, per germline (reference sequence). The CDR3 loop spans 18 amino acids. With 5 bases clipped from V and 0 bases from J, the junction kept 10 bases outside the gene matches. The CDR3 DNA sequence: TGTGCCAGTAGTTGGTCCAGGACTAGCGGCGACTCCTACAATGAGCAGTTCTTC. Its translation: CASSWSRTSGDSYNEQFF. The variable domain in full, with the rest retrieved from reference TRBV19 and TRBJ2-1, is DGGITQSPKYLFRKEGQNVTLSCEQNLNHDAMYWYRQDPGQGLRLIYYSQIVNDFQKGDIAEGYSVSREKKESFPLTVTSAQKNPTAFYLCASSWSRTSGDSYNEQFFGPGTRLTVL.

The V and J genes are TRBV29-1 and TRBJ2-7; D remains ambiguous. The CDR3 consists of 12 residues. Germline V gene lookup returns CDR1 SQVTM and CDR2 ANQGSEA. V was clipped by 4 bases and J by 2 bases, with 9 bases between them. The CDR3 loop is CSVGPAPYEQYF. In nucleotides, the CDR3 is TGCAGCGTTGGGCCTGCTCCCTACGAGCAGTACTTC.

V is TRBV18 and J is TRBJ2-1; 8 bases are shared with TRBD1. This CDR3 has 15 residues. Germline V gives CDR1 KGHSH, CDR2 LQKENI. J gave up 8 bases and V 3 bases, and 9 bases lay outside the gene matches. CDR3 DNA sequence: TGTGCCAGCTCACCCGGACAGGGTAATATTTATGAGCAGTTCTTC. Translated, it gives CASSPGQGNIYEQFF.